The clone carrying this T cell receptor (beta chain) showed up just a few times. Its specificity is unknown. The data stem from a study of cytomegalovirus exposure and HLA in healthy donors. The PCR contained 60 Vbeta and 13 Jbeta primers. The assay was immunoSEQ multiplex PCR, and TCRdb's table has in-frame clones only and misses some. The sample lists about 130,000 clones, about two thirds occurring once. This CDR3 has 18 residues. V trimming: 3 bases; J trimming: 0 bases; junction bases outside the gene matches: 7. Germline V gene lookup returns CDR1 LNHDA and CDR2 SQIVND (reference sequence). Whole-study results and caveats: Most TCR sequences were seen very rarely across donors, but some public TCRs occurred in many.

This receptor was identified in a woman in her fifties or sixties in good health and CMV-seropositive. The chain carries TRBV19 and TRBJ2-5; TRBD2 aligns across 13 bases. Sequencing was carried out using PBMCs. The chain's CDR3 is CASSISGLAGPYQETQYF. In nucleotides, the CDR3 is TGTGCCAGTAGTATTTCGGGACTAGCGGGGCCGTACCAAGAGACCCAGTACTTC. The whole variable domain, remainder taken from reference TRBV19 and TRBJ2-5, is DGGITQSPKYLFRKEGQNVTLSCEQNLNHDAMYWYRQDPGQGLRLIYYSQIVNDFQKGDIAEGYSVSREKKESFPLTVTSAQKNPTAFYLCASSISGLAGPYQETQYFGPGTRLLVL.